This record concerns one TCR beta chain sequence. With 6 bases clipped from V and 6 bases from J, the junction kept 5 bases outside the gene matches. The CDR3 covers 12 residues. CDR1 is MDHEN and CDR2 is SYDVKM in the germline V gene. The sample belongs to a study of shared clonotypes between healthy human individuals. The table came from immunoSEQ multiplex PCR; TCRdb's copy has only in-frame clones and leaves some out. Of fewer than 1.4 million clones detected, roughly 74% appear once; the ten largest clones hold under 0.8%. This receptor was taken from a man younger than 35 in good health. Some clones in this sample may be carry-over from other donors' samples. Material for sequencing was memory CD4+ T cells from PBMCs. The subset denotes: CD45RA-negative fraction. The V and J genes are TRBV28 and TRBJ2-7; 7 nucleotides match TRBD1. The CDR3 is CASRQGSSEQYF. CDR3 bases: TGTGCCAGCAGACAGGGGTCGAGCGAGCAGTACTTC.